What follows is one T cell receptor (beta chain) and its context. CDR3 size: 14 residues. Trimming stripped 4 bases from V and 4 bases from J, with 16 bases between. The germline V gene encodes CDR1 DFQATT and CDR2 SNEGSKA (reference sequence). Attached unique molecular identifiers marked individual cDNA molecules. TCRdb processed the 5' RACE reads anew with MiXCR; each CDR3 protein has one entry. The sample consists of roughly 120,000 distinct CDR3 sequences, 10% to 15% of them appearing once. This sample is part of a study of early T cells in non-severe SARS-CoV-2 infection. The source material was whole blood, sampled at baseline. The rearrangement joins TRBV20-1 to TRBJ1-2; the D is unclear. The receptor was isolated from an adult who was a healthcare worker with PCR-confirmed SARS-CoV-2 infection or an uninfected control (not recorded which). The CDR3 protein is CSANSVAVTYGYTF. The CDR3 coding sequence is TGCAGTGCTAACTCCGTGGCGGTTACCTATGGCTACACCTTC.